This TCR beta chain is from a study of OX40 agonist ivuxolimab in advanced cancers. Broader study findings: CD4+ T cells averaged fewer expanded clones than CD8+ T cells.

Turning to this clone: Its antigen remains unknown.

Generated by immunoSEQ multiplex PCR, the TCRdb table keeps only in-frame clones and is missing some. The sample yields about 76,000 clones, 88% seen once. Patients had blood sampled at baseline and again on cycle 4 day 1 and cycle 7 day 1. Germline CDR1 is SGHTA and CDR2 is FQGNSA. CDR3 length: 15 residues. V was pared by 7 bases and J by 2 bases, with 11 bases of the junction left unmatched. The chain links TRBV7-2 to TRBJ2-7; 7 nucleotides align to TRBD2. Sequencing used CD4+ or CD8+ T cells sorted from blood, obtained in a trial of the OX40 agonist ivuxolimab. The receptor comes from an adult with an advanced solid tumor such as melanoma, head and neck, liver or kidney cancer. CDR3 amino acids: CASTKGAGVPYEQYF. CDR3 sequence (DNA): TGTGCCAGCACCAAAGGGGCGGGAGTCCCCTACGAGCAGTACTTC.